These 29 T cell receptor beta chains were all obtained from the same sample, sequenced in a study of T cell repertoires in cytomegalovirus infection. TCRdb recomputed calls from the reads with MiXCR, one row per CDR3 protein. The sample lists 480,000 or so distinct CDR3 sequences, roughly 10% seen once, with about 10% in the top ten. Sample: PBMCs. The receptors were gathered from a human donor in good health (CMV status not recorded). Some clones in this sample may be carry-over from other donors' samples.

This clonotype was seen more than once but under ten times. CDR3 nucleotide sequence: TGTGCCAGCGGGCAGGGGGCCGCAACTAATGAAAAACTGTTTTTT. Amino acids: CASGQGAATNEKLFF. V gene TRBV2 combines with J gene TRBJ1-4; 8 bases are a match to TRBD1. Germline lookup yields CDR1 SNHLY and CDR2 FYNNEI. This CDR3 is built from 15 residues. Unmatched junction bases numbered 5, after V lost 8 bases and J lost 0 bases. Based on the CDR3 plus reference TRBV2 and TRBJ1-4, the full variable domain is EPEVTQTPSHQVTQMGQEVILRCVPISNHLYFYWYRQILGQKVEFLVSFYNNEISEKSEIFDDQFSVERPDGSNFTLKIRSTKLEDSAMYFCASGQGAATNEKLFFGSGTQLSVL.

This clonotype was seen a few times. This chain joins TRBV3-1 and TRBJ2-7; 10 bases align to TRBD2. The CDR3 totals 15 residues. CDR1 and CDR2 from the germline V gene are LGHDT and YNNKEL (reference sequence). The V segment lost 1 base and the J segment 4 bases; nucleotides outside the gene matches: 4. The CDR3 spells CASSQVTSGDYEQYF. As DNA, the CDR3 is TGTGCCAGCAGCCAAGTAACTAGCGGGGATTACGAGCAGTACTTC.

This clonotype showed up many times. The gene calls are TRBV5-4 and TRBJ1-1; D gene ambiguous. This CDR3 spans 12 amino acids. In germline, CDR1 is SGHNT, CDR2 YYREEE (reference sequence). V dropped 4 bases and J dropped 2 bases, with 6 bases sitting between them. For the CDR3, the DNA is TGTGCCAGCAGCGCGTACAACACTGAAGCTTTCTTT. It yields the protein CASSAYNTEAFF. The full variable domain, completed using reference TRBV5-4 and TRBJ1-1, is ETGVTQSPTHLIKTRGQQVTLRCSSQSGHNTVSWYQQALGQGPQFIFQYYREEENGRGNFPPRFSGLQFPNYSSELNVNALELDDSALYLCASSAYNTEAFFGQGTRLTVV.

This clonotype was seen only a few times. This rearrangement joins TRBV20-1 to TRBJ2-7, with 10 bases fitting TRBD2. Trimming removed 3 bases from V and 0 bases from J; junction bases left unmatched: 20. CDR1 is DFQATT and CDR2 is SNEGSKA in the germline V gene (reference sequence). CDR3 length: 20 amino acids. The CDR3 DNA sequence: TGCAGTGCTAGTGGGGGGGGCGACGAAGCGGGAGGGTCCAGCTCCTACGAGCAGTACTTC. The encoded protein is CSASGGGDEAGGSSSYEQYF.

J is TRBJ2-2 and V is TRBV7-6, with D possibly being TRBD1 or TRBD2 (5 bases each). Looked up from germline, CDR1 is SGHVS and CDR2 is FNYEAQ. The CDR3 is 19 residues long. V lost 1 base to trimming and J lost 6 bases, with 24 bases between them. CDR3 bases: TGTGCCAGCAGCTTAGGCCGTATGGGACCCGAAAAGCAGGCCGGGGAGCTGTTTTTT. Translated, it gives CASSLGRMGPEKQAGELFF.

The V gene is TRBV9, the J gene TRBJ2-7, with 8 nucleotides matching TRBD1. Germline values: CDR1 SGDLS, CDR2 YYNGEE. The ends lost 4 bases at V and 2 bases at J; junction bases unmatched: 8. This CDR3 is built from 15 residues. The CDR3: CASSSSMDRAYEQYF. DNA for the CDR3: TGTGCCAGCAGCTCATCCATGGACAGGGCCTACGAGCAGTACTTC. Variable domain in full (rest from reference TRBV9 and TRBJ2-7): DSGVTQTPKHLITATGQRVTLRCSPRSGDLSVYWYQQSLDQGLQFLIQYYNGEERAKGNILERFSAQQFPDLHSELNLSSLELGDSALYFCASSSSMDRAYEQYFGPGTRLTVT.

This clonotype has only a few counts. The genes are TRBV29-1 and TRBJ1-2, with TRBD1 as a possible D gene (6 bases). CDR3 length: 12 residues. In germline, CDR1 is SQVTM, CDR2 ANQGSEA. Trimming pared 4 bases from V and 5 bases from J, leaving 11 bases between. CDR3 region: CSVVRGSYGYTF. CDR3 nucleotide sequence: TGCAGCGTTGTAAGGGGGAGTTATGGCTACACCTTC. Full variable domain (rest looked up from reference TRBV29-1 and TRBJ1-2): SAVISQKPSRDICQRGTSLTIQCQVDSQVTMMFWYRQQPGQSLTLIATANQGSEATYESGFVIDKFPISRPNLTFSTLTVSNMSPEDSSIYLCSVVRGSYGYTFGSGTRLTVV.

In this sample, this clonotype turned up many times. This chain joins TRBV7-9 and TRBJ1-1, with no clear D. The CDR3 contains 15 residues. Trimming pared 1 base from V and 1 base from J, leaving 10 bases between. Looked up from germline, CDR1 is SEHNR and CDR2 is FQNEAQ (reference sequence). DNA for the CDR3: TGTGCCAGCAGCTTAGTGGGCAGAAAGAACACTGAAGCTTTCTTT. Its protein product is CASSLVGRKNTEAFF.

This clonotype was seen only a few times. The gene calls are TRBV20-1 and TRBJ2-5; 8 bases are shared with TRBD2. The CDR3 sequence is 14 residues long. In germline, CDR1 is DFQATT, CDR2 SNEGSKA (reference sequence). After removal of 7 bases from V and 5 bases from J, the junction contained 12 bases not matched to a gene. The CDR3 sequence is CSGLAGSARETQYF. Here the CDR3 DNA reads TGCAGTGGCTTAGCGGGATCGGCGAGGGAGACCCAGTACTTC.

This clonotype was observed at least ten times. The CDR3 DNA sequence: TGTGCCAGCAGCTTAACCTCGCTAGCAGGCACAGATACGCAGTATTTT. Its translation: CASSLTSLAGTDTQYF. The rearrangement links TRBV7-3 to TRBJ2-3; TRBD2 might be the D (5 bases). V was cut by 0 bases and J by 1 base, with 11 bases left in between. The germline V gene has CDR1 SGHTA and CDR2 FQGTGA. The CDR3 is 16 residues long.

This clonotype came up many times. The chain is built from TRBV11-2 and TRBJ1-1; D not resolved. CDR3 length equals 15 residues. Trimming removed 1 base at V and 2 bases at J, with 11 bases between. Germline V gene data show CDR1 as SGHAT and CDR2 as FQNNGV. The CDR3 DNA reads as TGTGCCAGCAGCTTAGCATTGTCCGTCAACACTGAAGCTTTCTTT. Its protein is CASSLALSVNTEAFF.

This clonotype showed up just a few times. The chain links TRBV28 to TRBJ2-7; TRBD2 aligns across 10 bases. V shed 2 bases, J shed 3 bases, and the junction held 19 bases outside the gene matches. The CDR3 totals 20 residues. The V gene's germline CDR1 is MDHEN and CDR2 SYDVKM. CDR3 sequence: CASSLLLRASGGLMSYEQYF. CDR3 in DNA: TGTGCCAGCAGTTTACTACTTAGGGCTAGCGGGGGCCTGATGAGCTACGAGCAGTACTTC.

This clonotype was observed at least ten times. The chain employs TRBV29-1 and TRBJ2-3; D possibly matches TRBD1 or TRBD2 (5 bases each). The CDR3 extends over 12 amino acids. Trimming took 4 bases from V and 4 from J, leaving 9 bases between them. CDR1 is SQVTM and CDR2 is ANQGSEA in the germline V gene. The CDR3 DNA reads TGCAGCGTTGGTATGGGGGCAGATACGCAGTATTTT. Its protein product is CSVGMGADTQYF.

Ten or more counts support this clonotype. The J gene is TRBJ2-1, the V gene TRBV6-6; D remains ambiguous. Trimming shortened V by 8 bases and J by 7 bases, and 27 bases separated the two germline ends. CDR1 MNHNY and CDR2 SVGAGI come from the germline V gene (reference sequence). This CDR3 contains 17 residues. The CDR3 DNA is TGTGCCAGCGAACCAACGAGTCAGGTGATCCTTTGGAATGAGCAGTTCTTC. Translation gives CASEPTSQVILWNEQFF.

This clonotype has a handful of counts. The chain combines TRBV19 with TRBJ2-7; 10 bases line up with TRBD2. CDR3 size: 15 residues. Germline loops: CDR1 LNHDA, CDR2 SQIVND (reference sequence). Unmatched junction bases numbered 9, after V lost 5 bases and J lost 5 bases. The CDR3: CASSGWSGRANEQYF. CDR3 DNA sequence: TGTGCCAGTAGTGGATGGAGCGGGAGGGCCAACGAGCAGTACTTC.

This clonotype was counted at least ten times. The chain joins TRBV7-6 to TRBJ2-1, with TRBD2 matching over 9 bases. This CDR3 comprises 16 residues. CDR1 SGHVS and CDR2 FNYEAQ come from the germline V gene. V shed 3 bases, J shed 8 bases, and the junction held 11 bases outside the gene matches. CDR3 DNA sequence: TGTGCCAGCAGCTTGCTTAGCGGGAGAGGTGGAGATGAGCAGTTCTTC. It is translated as CASSLLSGRGGDEQFF.

This clonotype was seen only a few times. V usage is TRBV19 and J usage is TRBJ1-2; 7 bases agree with TRBD1. From germline, CDR1 is LNHDA and CDR2 SQIVND (reference sequence). J was trimmed by 6 bases and V by 8 bases; bases with no gene match: 12. The CDR3 is 14 residues long. The CDR3 loop is CASVGGRGLNGYTF. CDR3 DNA: TGTGCCAGTGTCGGGGGCAGGGGGTTGAATGGCTACACCTTC.

At least ten counts were recorded for this clonotype. This chain uses TRBV5-4 with TRBJ2-3; 14 nucleotides match TRBD2. CDR3 length: 15 residues. Germline-derived CDR1 and CDR2 are SGHNT and YYREEE (reference sequence). J lost 5 bases, V lost 6 bases, and 5 bases had no gene match. The CDR3 DNA reads as TGTGCCAGCACCATGGGGACTAGCGGGAGAGATACGCAGTATTTT. This sequence encodes CASTMGTSGRDTQYF.

The sample holds many counts of this clonotype. The gene calls are TRBV7-2 and TRBJ2-5; 8 bases are a match to TRBD2. The CDR3 sequence is 15 residues long. V shed 5 bases, J shed 0 bases, and the junction held 5 bases outside the gene matches. Germline V gene sequence: CDR1 SGHTA, CDR2 FQGNSA. For the CDR3, the DNA is TGTGCCAGCAGCCTCGCGGGGGGCAACCAAGAGACCCAGTACTTC. It translates to CASSLAGGNQETQYF. Together with reference TRBV7-2 and TRBJ2-5, the CDR3 gives the full variable domain: GAGVSQSPSNKVTEKGKDVELRCDPISGHTALYWYRQSLGQGLEFLIYFQGNSAPDKSGLPSDRFSAERTGGSVSTLTIQRTQQEDSAVYLCASSLAGGNQETQYFGPGTRLLVL.

The genes are TRBV5-1 and TRBJ1-1; D remains unclear. CDR3 length: 14 residues. The V gene lost 4 bases and the J gene lost 1 base, with 11 bases spanning the gap. Germline V lookup: CDR1 SGHRS, CDR2 YFSETQ. The CDR3 is CASSKPPGNTEAFF. The CDR3 nucleotides are TGCGCCAGCAGCAAGCCCCCGGGGAACACTGAAGCTTTCTTT.

This clonotype has a handful of counts. The V and J genes are TRBV29-1 and TRBJ1-2, with D unresolved. Trimming took 0 bases from V and 4 from J, leaving 9 bases between them. Looked up from germline, CDR1 is SQVTM and CDR2 is ANQGSEA. CDR3 length: 13 amino acids. CDR3 coding DNA: TGCAGCGTTGAAGATTTACAAGTCTATGGCTACACCTTC. Translating gives CSVEDLQVYGYTF.

The rearrangement joins TRBV27 to TRBJ1-4; 9 bases fit TRBD1. This CDR3 contains 17 residues. After removal of 5 bases from V and 7 bases from J, the junction contained 14 bases not matched to a gene. Germline-derived CDR1 and CDR2 are MNHEY and SMNVEV (reference sequence). The CDR3 protein is CASSHEGGTGYSEKLFF. DNA of the CDR3: TGTGCCAGCAGTCACGAAGGCGGGACAGGGTACTCTGAAAAACTGTTTTTT.

This clonotype was detected many times. The gene calls are TRBV6-2 or TRBV6-3 and TRBJ2-5; no definite D call. Trimming shortened V by 1 base and J by 4 bases, and 10 bases separated the two germline ends. The germline V gene encodes CDR1 MNHEY and CDR2 SVGEGT. This CDR3 contains 14 residues. CDR3: CASSYWEGVETQYF. The CDR3 region has the DNA TGTGCCAGCAGTTACTGGGAAGGAGTAGAGACCCAGTACTTC.

In this sample, this clonotype turned up many times. The chain recombines TRBV11-2 with TRBJ1-1, with D hard to call. This CDR3 is 17 amino acids long. Germline CDR1 reads SGHAT; CDR2 reads FQNNGV. Trimming removed 4 bases at V and 0 bases at J, with 18 bases between. Here the CDR3 DNA reads TGTGCCAGCAGCTCCATCGCCCGGTGGAGATTGAACACTGAAGCTTTCTTT. It codes for CASSSIARWRLNTEAFF.

This clonotype was found many times. V is TRBV7-6 and J is TRBJ1-4; D perhaps matches TRBD1 (6 bases). From germline, CDR1 is SGHVS and CDR2 FNYEAQ. V lost 3 bases and J lost 11, with 13 bases in between. The CDR3 extends over 13 amino acids. Here the CDR3 reads CASSLAGEWKLFF. CDR3 nucleotide sequence: TGTGCCAGCAGCTTGGCAGGGGAGTGGAAACTGTTTTTT.

This clonotype was counted at least ten times. The V and J genes are TRBV12-3 or TRBV12-4 and TRBJ1-5; D gene ambiguous. The CDR3 has 14 amino acids. Trimming cost V 5 bases and J 4 bases, with 12 bases left between them. CDR3: CASSLGQPNQPQHF. The CDR3 DNA sequence: TGTGCCAGCAGTCTCGGCCAGCCGAATCAGCCCCAGCATTTT.

This clonotype was detected many times. The rearrangement uses TRBV7-3 and TRBJ1-1; D unresolved. The V gene lost 1 base and the J gene lost 1 base, with 16 bases spanning the gap. CDR1 and CDR2 (germline): SGHTA, FQGTGA. CDR3 size: 17 residues. In nucleotides, the CDR3 is TGTGCCAGCAGCTTAAACGTGTACGGAGGAGGGAACACTGAAGCTTTCTTT. It is translated as CASSLNVYGGGNTEAFF. Combining the CDR3 with reference TRBV7-3 and TRBJ1-1 gives the whole variable domain GAGVSQTPSNKVTEKGKYVELRCDPISGHTALYWYRQSLGQGPEFLIYFQGTGAADDSGLPNDRFFAVRPEGSVSTLKIQRTERGDSAVYLCASSLNVYGGGNTEAFFGQGTRLTVV.

This clonotype was seen only a few times. The V gene is TRBV11-3, the J gene TRBJ2-2; D might be TRBD1 (6 bases). CDR3 size: 16 residues. Trimming cost V 6 bases and J 4 bases, with 18 bases left between them. Germline CDR1 and CDR2: SGHNT and YENEEA. This CDR3 is CASSFLQGSGTGELFF. The CDR3 DNA reads TGTGCCAGCAGTTTTCTCCAGGGGTCGGGCACCGGGGAGCTGTTTTTT.

This clonotype was detected only a few times. The chain is built from TRBV5-1 and TRBJ1-2; D is ambiguous. The CDR3 spans 12 residues. V was cut by 0 bases and J by 8 bases, with 8 bases left in between. From germline, CDR1 is SGHRS and CDR2 YFSETQ. The CDR3 sequence: CASSLAGKGYTF. In nucleotides, the CDR3 is TGCGCCAGCAGCTTGGCGGGGAAGGGCTACACCTTC. Supplemented by reference TRBV5-1 and TRBJ1-2, the full variable domain reads KAGVTQTPRYLIKTRGQQVTLSCSPISGHRSVSWYQQTPGQGLQFLFEYFSETQRNKGNFPGRFSGRQFSNSRSEMNVSTLELGDSALYLCASSLAGKGYTFGSGTRLTVV.